This TCR beta chain was sequenced for a study of T cell responses to AZD1222 COVID-19 vaccine. Study-wide points: Females made up more of the donors, who were largely white British, and clonal diversity may have come out too low. Breadth and depth of Spike-specific TCRs rose after two AZD1222 doses.

On this clone itself: Its specificity is not known. This may be a read error, as it is one base from a much larger clone. This same CDR3 is encoded by further DNA sequences in the sample.

Assay: immunoSEQ multiplex PCR; the TCRdb copy retains only in-frame clones and omits some. The sample lists over 100,000 clones; approximately 84% were seen once. The CDR3 covers 15 residues. V usage is TRBV21-1 and J usage is TRBJ1-6. TRBV21-1 is termed a pseudogene. The sequence was collected from an adult in good health. The starting material was peripheral blood, obtained on day 0 of AZD1222 vaccination. The chain's CDR3 is CASRPPGLGGSPLHF. The CDR3 region has the DNA TGTGCCAGCCGCCCCCCCGGACTGGGGGGCTCACCCCTCCACTTT.